This is a list of T cell receptor beta chains from one sample in a study of blood T cells in healthy people across ages. TCRdb passed the 5' RACE reads through MiXCR, listing each CDR3 protein once. Of 920,000 or so distinct CDR3 sequences listed, under 45% are singletons. The sample comprised blood. These receptors were taken from an older woman in good health. The CDR3 runs from the conserved cysteine through the conserved F or W. Fields, in order: D gene, clone size, V gene, J gene, CDR3 DNA, CDR3 protein. A D gene is named only where the DNA matches it firmly. Clone size appears in some rows only: once, few, many, or a class for an expanded clone.

-	-	TRBV11-1	TRBJ2-5	TGTGCCAGCAGCTTAGACTACAGGAGAGGAGAGACCCAGTACTTC	CASSLDYRRGETQYF
TRBD1	-	TRBV20-1	TRBJ2-3	TGCAGTGCTGTCCGAGGGACAGGGAGCACAGATACGCAGTATTTT	CSAVRGTGSTDTQYF
TRBD2	-	TRBV7-9	TRBJ2-1	TGTGCCAGCAGCTTAGAATCCAGCGGGAGGGGAAATGAGCAGTTCTTC	CASSLESSGRGNEQFF
-	-	TRBV9	TRBJ1-2	TGTGCCAGCAGCGTAGGGGGGGTCTATGGCTACACCTTC	CASSVGGVYGYTF
TRBD2	few	TRBV7-2	TRBJ2-1	TGTGCCAGCAGCCCCGGACTAGCGGGAGGGCCGGGAACCTACAATGAGCAGTTCTTC	CASSPGLAGGPGTYNEQFF
TRBD1	-	TRBV7-8	TRBJ2-7	TGTGCCAACAGGCCTTCGGGACAGGCCTACGAGCAGTACTTC	CANRPSGQAYEQYF
-	many	TRBV5-1	TRBJ2-3	TGCGCCAGCAGCTTGGGAAAGGATACGCAGTATTTT	CASSLGKDTQYF
-	-	TRBV5-1	TRBJ1-2	TGCGCCAGCAGCTTGAGGCCCTCCGACAGGACCTATAACTATGGCTACACCTTC	CASSLRPSDRTYNYGYTF
-	few	TRBV5-1	TRBJ2-4	TGCGCCAGCAGCTTGGAGGCAGGGTCAGGATCCAAAAACATTCAGTACTTC	CASSLEAGSGSKNIQYF
-	-	TRBV21-1	TRBJ2-4	TGTGCCAGCAGCAAAGAAAAGCGGGAGAGGATAAACATTCAGTACTTC	CASSKEKRERINIQYF
-	few	TRBV7-8	TRBJ2-1	TGTGCCAGCAGCTTATTGGAGAACAATGAGCAGTTCTTC	CASSLLENNEQFF
-	-	TRBV28	TRBJ2-7	TGTGCCAGCAGCCGAGGGAGCGGCCGGGTCGACGAGCAGTACTTC	CASSRGSGRVDEQYF
TRBD2	few	TRBV4-2	TRBJ2-3	TGTGCCAGCAGCCAAGTAGTCCGACTAGCGGGAGGGCCCGATACGCAGTATTTT	CASSQVVRLAGGPDTQYF
-	few	TRBV7-9	TRBJ2-1	TGTGCCAGCAGCTTAGTTAAAGCAGGGGACCAAGAGACCCAGTTCTTC	CASSLVKAGDQETQFF
TRBD1	few	TRBV7-8	TRBJ1-2	TGTGCCAGCAGTTCCGGGACAGGGATCTATGGCTACACCTTC	CASSSGTGIYGYTF
TRBD1	-	TRBV2	TRBJ2-5	TGTGCCACCGGGACAGGGGCCATAGAGACCCAGTACTTC	CATGTGAIETQYF
TRBD2	-	TRBV29-1	TRBJ2-5	TGCAGCGTCGGAGCTAGCGGACCCAATGAGCAGTACTTC	CSVGASGPNEQYF
-	few	TRBV5-1	TRBJ2-3	TGCGCCAGCAGCTTGGGAGACAACAGATTCACAGATACGCAGTATTTT	CASSLGDNRFTDTQYF
-	-	TRBV5-6	TRBJ2-1	TGTGCCAGCAGCTCCGAAGGGCTAGCGGACAGGAATGAGCAGTTCTTC	CASSSEGLADRNEQFF
-	few	TRBV20-1	TRBJ2-1	TGCAGTGCTAGAGTGGACAGTTCCCTCAATGAGCAGTTCTTC	CSARVDSSLNEQFF
TRBD2	few	TRBV4-1	TRBJ2-1	TGCGCCAGCAGCCAAGAAGGGGGCGGGAGGGTTTACAATGAGCAGTTCTTC	CASSQEGGGRVYNEQFF
-	-	TRBV7-2	TRBJ2-3	TGTGCCAGCAGCCAAAGTCGGGCGCAGTATTTT	CASSQSRAQYF
-	-	TRBV20-1	TRBJ1-1	TGCAGTGCTAGAGTGACTTCGGTACCGAACACTGAAGCTTTCTTT	CSARVTSVPNTEAFF
-	few	TRBV4-1	TRBJ2-3	TGCGCCAGCAGCCAAAGTCATAGGTCCACAGATACGCAGTATTTT	CASSQSHRSTDTQYF
-	-	TRBV20-1	TRBJ2-7	TGCAGTGTCGGTGGCAGGAGCTCCTACGAGCAGTACTTC	CSVGGRSSYEQYF
-	-	TRBV20-1	TRBJ2-7	TGCAGTGCTAGAGAAGCGGGCCAGGTCTGCTACGAGCAGTACTTC	CSAREAGQVCYEQYF
-	-	TRBV13	TRBJ2-3	TGTGCCAGCAGCCTAGGGAGCGGGAGCACAGATACGCAGTATTTT	CASSLGSGSTDTQYF
TRBD1	few	TRBV12-3/TRBV12-4	TRBJ2-7	TGTGCCAGCAGTCTACAGGGGGTCTCCTACGAGCAGTACTTC	CASSLQGVSYEQYF
-	-	TRBV20-1	TRBJ2-4	TGCAGTGCTAGAGACCCTACCACAGGGGCGGGAGGCATTCAGTACTTC	CSARDPTTGAGGIQYF
TRBD1	few	TRBV9	TRBJ2-4	TGTGCCAGCAGCGTAGGTACAGGGGTGAACATTCAGTACTTC	CASSVGTGVNIQYF
-	few	TRBV9	TRBJ2-5	TGTGCCAGCAGCGTAGGAGCTAGCTCCCAAGAGACCCAGTACTTC	CASSVGASSQETQYF
-	-	TRBV6-1	TRBJ2-1	TGTGCCAGCAGTGAAGCGTGGGTTCAGTTCTTC	CASSEAWVQFF
-	few	TRBV24-1	TRBJ2-1	TGTGCCACCAGTCAGGGGCTGTACAATGAGCAGTTCTTC	CATSQGLYNEQFF
TRBD2	many	TRBV4-2	TRBJ2-5	TGTGCCAGCAGCCAACCGGGACTAGCGTCCCAAGAGACCCAGTACTTC	CASSQPGLASQETQYF
-	-	TRBV20-1	TRBJ2-7	TGCAGTGCTAGGTCGTGGGGGGAGCAGTACTTC	CSARSWGEQYF
-	-	TRBV7-6	TRBJ1-2	TGTGCCAGCAGCTTAAATCCGGGGTCTAACTATGGCTACATCTTC	CASSLNPGSNYGYIF
TRBD2	few	TRBV6-6	TRBJ2-3	TGTGCCAGCAGTTACTCGAGGGGCGGGAGGGGAGGTGATACGCAGTATTTT	CASSYSRGGRGGDTQYF
-	few	TRBV12-3/TRBV12-4	TRBJ1-5	TGTGCCAGCAGTCCGACACCTAATAGCAATCAGCCCCAGCATTTT	CASSPTPNSNQPQHF
-	-	TRBV6-1	TRBJ1-4	TGTGCCAGCAGTGAAGCCTTAGGACGGACTAATGAAAAACTGTTTTTT	CASSEALGRTNEKLFF
-	few	TRBV6-6	TRBJ2-7	TGTGCCAGCACTTTGACAGGACTCTCCTACGAGCAGTACTTC	CASTLTGLSYEQYF
-	-	TRBV9	TRBJ2-3	TGTGCCAGCAGTCTATCCGGGGGTTGGACAGATACGCAGTATTTT	CASSLSGGWTDTQYF
TRBD2	few	TRBV29-1	TRBJ2-1	TGCAGCGCCGGACTAGCGGGTAGCGGTGAGCAGTTCTTC	CSAGLAGSGEQFF
-	-	TRBV20-1	TRBJ2-2	TGCAGTGCTTCAATAAAGTCCCTTTCCGCCGGGGAGCTGTTTTTT	CSASIKSLSAGELFF
TRBD2	few	TRBV27	TRBJ2-3	TGTGCCAGCAGTCATACACTAGCGGGAGGGCCGGGAGATACGCAGTATTTT	CASSHTLAGGPGDTQYF
TRBD2	few	TRBV5-1	TRBJ2-5	TGCGCCAGCAGCGACCGGACTAGTTCAGAGACCCAGTACTTC	CASSDRTSSETQYF
-	few	TRBV3-1	TRBJ1-2	TGTGCCAGCAGCCTCCGGGCGGCGTCATACTATGGCTACACCTTC	CASSLRAASYYGYTF
TRBD1	few	TRBV7-9	TRBJ2-5	TGTGCCAGCAGCTTAACAGGGGGCTCCCAAGAGACCCAGTACTTC	CASSLTGGSQETQYF
-	-	TRBV19	TRBJ1-6	TGTGCCAGTAGCGTGGACGTGAGCTCCTATAATTCACCCCTCCACTTT	CASSVDVSSYNSPLHF
-	-	TRBV11-1	TRBJ2-1	TGTGCCAGCAGCTTAGCGCGTTCTCGGCTACCGTACAATGAGCAGTTCTTC	CASSLARSRLPYNEQFF
TRBD1	-	TRBV9	TRBJ2-3	TGTGCCAGCAGTGCCTCGGGACAGTCGGATACGCAGTATTTT	CASSASGQSDTQYF
TRBD1	once	TRBV10-3	TRBJ2-5	TGTGCCATCAGTGGGAAGACAGGGGAAGGCTACAATGAGCAGTACTTC	CAISGKTGEGYNEQYF
-	-	TRBV30	TRBJ2-7	TGTGCCTGGACAGTTGGACTACTTTCCCACGAGCAGTACTTC	CAWTVGLLSHEQYF
-	-	TRBV27	TRBJ2-3	TGTGCCAGCTGTTTCGGCGGCCGCACAGATACGCAGTATTTT	CASCFGGRTDTQYF
-	-	TRBV6-5	TRBJ1-2	TGTACCAGCAGCTCCCCTAACTATGGCTACACCTTC	CTSSSPNYGYTF
TRBD2	-	TRBV18	TRBJ2-7	TGTGCCAGCTCAAGGGAAGCGGGAGGCCCCTACGAGCAGTACTTC	CASSREAGGPYEQYF
TRBD2	-	TRBV9	TRBJ2-1	TGTGCCAGCAGCGTAAGCGGGAGGAACTACAATGAGCAGTTCTTC	CASSVSGRNYNEQFF
TRBD2	few	TRBV6-5	TRBJ2-3	TGTGCCAGCAGTTACAGGCGGGAGGTCACAGATACGCAGTATTTT	CASSYRREVTDTQYF
-	-	TRBV9	TRBJ2-3	TGTGCCAGCAGCGTTAAGGGATCCCCCACAGATACGCAGTATTTT	CASSVKGSPTDTQYF
-	few	TRBV29-1	TRBJ1-1	TGCAGCGCCGGGGGGGAGTACGGCAGCACTGAAGCTTTCTTT	CSAGGEYGSTEAFF
TRBD1	-	TRBV19	TRBJ1-1	TGTGCCAGCGGACAGGGGATGAACACTGAAGCTTTCTTT	CASGQGMNTEAFF